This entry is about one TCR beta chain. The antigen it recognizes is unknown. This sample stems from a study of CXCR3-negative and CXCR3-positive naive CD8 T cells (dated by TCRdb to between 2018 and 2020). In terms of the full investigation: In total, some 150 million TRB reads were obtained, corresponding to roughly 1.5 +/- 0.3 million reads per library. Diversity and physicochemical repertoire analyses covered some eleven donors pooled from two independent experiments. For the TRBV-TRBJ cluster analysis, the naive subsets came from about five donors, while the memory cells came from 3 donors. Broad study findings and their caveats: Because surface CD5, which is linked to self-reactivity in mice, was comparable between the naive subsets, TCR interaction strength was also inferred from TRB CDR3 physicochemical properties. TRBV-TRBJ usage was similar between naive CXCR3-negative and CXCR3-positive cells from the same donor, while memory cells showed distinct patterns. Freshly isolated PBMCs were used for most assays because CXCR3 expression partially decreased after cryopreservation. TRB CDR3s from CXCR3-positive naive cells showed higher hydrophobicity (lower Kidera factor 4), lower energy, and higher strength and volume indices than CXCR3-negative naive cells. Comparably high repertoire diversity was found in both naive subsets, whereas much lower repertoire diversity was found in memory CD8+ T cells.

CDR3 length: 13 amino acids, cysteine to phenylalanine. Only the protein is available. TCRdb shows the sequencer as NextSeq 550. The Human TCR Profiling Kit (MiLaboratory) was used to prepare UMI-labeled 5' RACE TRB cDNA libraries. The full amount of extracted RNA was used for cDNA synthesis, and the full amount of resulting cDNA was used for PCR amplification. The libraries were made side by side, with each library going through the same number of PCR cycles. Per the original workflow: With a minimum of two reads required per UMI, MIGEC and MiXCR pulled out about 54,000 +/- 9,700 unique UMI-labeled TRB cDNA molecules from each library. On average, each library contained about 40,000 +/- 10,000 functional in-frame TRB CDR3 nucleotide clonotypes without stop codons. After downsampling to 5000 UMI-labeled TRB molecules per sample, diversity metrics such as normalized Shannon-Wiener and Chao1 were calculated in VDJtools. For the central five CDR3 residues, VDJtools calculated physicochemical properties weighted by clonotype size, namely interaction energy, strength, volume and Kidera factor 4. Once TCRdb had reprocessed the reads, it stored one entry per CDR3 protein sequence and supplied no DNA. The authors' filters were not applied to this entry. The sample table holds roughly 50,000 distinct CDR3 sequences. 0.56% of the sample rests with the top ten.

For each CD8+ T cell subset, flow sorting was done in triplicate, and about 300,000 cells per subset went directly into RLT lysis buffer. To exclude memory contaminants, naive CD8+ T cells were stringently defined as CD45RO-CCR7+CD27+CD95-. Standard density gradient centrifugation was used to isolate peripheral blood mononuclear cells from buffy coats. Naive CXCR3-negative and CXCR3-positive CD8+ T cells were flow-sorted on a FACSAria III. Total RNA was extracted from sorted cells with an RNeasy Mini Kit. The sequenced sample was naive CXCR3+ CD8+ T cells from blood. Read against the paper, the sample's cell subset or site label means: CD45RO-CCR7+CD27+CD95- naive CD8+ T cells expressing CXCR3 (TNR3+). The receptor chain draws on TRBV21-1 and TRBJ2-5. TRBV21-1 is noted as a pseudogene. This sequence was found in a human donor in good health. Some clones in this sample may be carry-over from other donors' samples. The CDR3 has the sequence CASSTECQETQYF.